This T cell receptor beta chain emerged from a study of blood T cell repertoires in COVID-19. Germline values: CDR1 MNHNS, CDR2 SASEGT. V lost 1 base to trimming and J lost 10 bases; unmatched junction nucleotides: 7. CDR3 length: 15 amino acids. TCRdb's copy holds only in-frame clones and misses some; the assay was immunoSEQ multiplex PCR. The profile shows approximately 30,000 clones, around 91% of them singletons. The source is a man in his sixties or seventies with active or convalescent COVID-19. The sample comprised peripheral blood. The rearrangement links TRBV6-1 to TRBJ1-6; 7 positions match TRBD1. The CDR3 DNA reads TGTGCCAGCAGTGAAGATTCAGGCAGGGGGTCACCCCTCCACTTT. It codes for CASSEDSGRGSPLHF.